One sample yielded the 18 T cell receptor beta chains listed below, sequenced in a study of a mutant IDH1 vaccine in newly diagnosed glioma. TCRdb keeps only in-frame clones here, not all; method: immunoSEQ multiplex PCR. The sample yields 40,000 or so clones, approximately 80% seen once. Indicated time point: week 5, during vaccination. A single vaccine dose contained 300 ug of mutant IDH1 20-mer peptide, and topical imiquimod was used with it. These receptors lack a known antigen. The material sequenced was PBMCs, taken from a glioma patient whose treatment included an IDH1 peptide vaccine. The receptors stem from a man aged 40-49 years with glioma.

The chain recombines TRBV2 with TRBJ1-5; 9 bases are shared with TRBD1. The V segment lost 6 bases and the J segment 4 bases; nucleotides outside the gene matches: 7. The CDR3 extends over 15 amino acids. Germline CDR1 reads SNHLY; CDR2 reads FYNNEI. CDR3 sequence reads: CASSKNDRGNQPQHF. The CDR3 nucleotides read TGTGCCAGCAGCAAAAACGACAGGGGGAATCAGCCCCAGCATTTT.

This clone is judged medium-sized. The chain links TRBV6-5 to TRBJ1-2, with D possibly being TRBD1 (6 bases). This CDR3 comprises 12 residues. The V and J ends lost 6 bases and 6 bases respectively, with 11 bases between them. Germline V gene data show CDR1 as MNHEY and CDR2 as SVGAGI. For the CDR3, the DNA is TGTGCCAGCAGCCCACAGGGCGATGGCTACACCTTC. Translated: CASSPQGDGYTF.

This clone was recorded once. The CDR3 sequence: CASSIPGTGNIQYF. CDR3 nucleotides: TGTGCCAGTAGTATCCCCGGGACAGGAAACATTCAGTACTTC. The chain recombines TRBV19 with TRBJ2-4, with 8 positions matching TRBD1. Germline trimming cut 3 bases from V and 6 bases from J; bases unmatched to any gene: 4. From germline, CDR1 is LNHDA and CDR2 SQIVND (reference sequence). The CDR3 totals 14 residues.

The rearrangement uses TRBV6-6 and TRBJ1-5; 9 positions match TRBD1. Germline lookup yields CDR1 MNHNY and CDR2 SVGAGI (reference sequence). This CDR3 region has 16 residues. Trimming at V came to 6 bases and at J to 4 bases, leaving 10 bases not matched to a gene. The DNA of the CDR3 is TGTGCCAGCAGAAATGGACAGGGGAGATCTAATCAGCCCCAGCATTTT. Protein: CASRNGQGRSNQPQHF.

V usage is TRBV5-4 and J usage is TRBJ1-4; D is perhaps TRBD1 (6 bases). The V gene's germline CDR1 is SGHNT and CDR2 YYREEE (reference sequence). This CDR3 is built from 16 residues. Trimming left V 2 bases short and J 7 bases short, with 18 bases between. In DNA, the CDR3 is TGTGCCAGCAGCTTAGAAGGTGGGGGCGAGGGTGAAAAACTGTTTTTT. Protein: CASSLEGGGEGEKLFF.

J is TRBJ2-5 and V is TRBV30; 7 positions agree with TRBD1. V gave up 5 bases and J gave up 4 bases; unmatched junction bases: 10. Germline V CDR1 and CDR2: GTSNPN, SVGIG (reference sequence). The CDR3 spans 14 residues. The CDR3 nucleotides are TGTGCCTGGGGGGGAAGGGGGCCTCCAGAGACCCAGTACTTC. This codes for CAWGGRGPPETQYF.

The V call is TRBV7-6, the J call TRBJ1-1; 8 positions agree with TRBD1. J gave up 4 bases and V 4 bases, and 2 bases lay outside the gene matches. Germline CDR1 SGHVS, CDR2 FNYEAQ. This CDR3 has 13 residues. This CDR3 is CASSSDRGTEAFF. CDR3 nucleotides: TGTGCCAGCAGCTCTGACAGGGGCACTGAAGCTTTCTTT.

The V and J genes are TRBV6-1 and TRBJ1-2; 8 positions agree with TRBD1. V dropped 7 bases and J dropped 4; count of bases not matched to a gene: 8. The CDR3 is 14 amino acids. Per the germline V gene, CDR1 is MNHNS and CDR2 is SASEGT. The CDR3 DNA reads as TGTGCCAGCATGCCAGGCCAGGGGGCCTATGGCTACACCTTC. It specifies CASMPGQGAYGYTF.

The chain recombines TRBV6-6 with TRBJ1-1, with 7 nucleotides matching TRBD1. The CDR3 is 15 residues long. The J segment lost 4 bases and the V segment lost 0 bases, leaving 5 bases of the junction unmatched. CDR1 is MNHNY, CDR2 SVGAGI, per germline (reference sequence). CDR3 bases: TGTGCCAGCAGTTACTCTAGGGGGCCGGGCACTGAAGCTTTCTTT. Its protein is CASSYSRGPGTEAFF.

The rearrangement joins TRBV30 to TRBJ2-2; D possibly corresponds to TRBD2 (5 bases). The CDR3 sequence is 16 residues long. Germline CDR1 is GTSNPN and CDR2 is SVGIG (reference sequence). Trimming took 4 bases from V and 9 from J, leaving 24 bases between them. The CDR3 DNA reads TGTGCCTGGATTCGGAGGCAGTGGCAGACCGGGAGGGAGCTGTTTTTT. This encodes CAWIRRQWQTGRELFF.

The DNA for the CDR3 is TGCAGCGTCCAGGGGGAAGGGGCCGAGCAGTACTTC. Protein: CSVQGEGAEQYF. V is TRBV29-1 and J is TRBJ2-7, with 7 positions matching TRBD1. CDR1 SQVTM and CDR2 ANQGSEA come from the germline V gene. Trimming removed 6 bases from V and 6 bases from J; junction bases left unmatched: 8. The CDR3 consists of 12 residues.

This clone has more than one count but fewer than ten. This chain links TRBV6-5 with TRBJ1-5; D remains ambiguous. V shed 0 bases and J shed 1 base, with 4 bases lying between them. This CDR3 contains 14 residues. CDR1 MNHEY and CDR2 SVGAGI come from the germline V gene. In DNA, the CDR3 is TGTGCCAGCAGTTACTCGGGGAGCAATCAGCCCCAGCATTTT. Translating gives CASSYSGSNQPQHF.

CDR3 in DNA: TGTGCCAGCAGTTCACGGTCTCGGAGCTACGAGCAGTACTTC. It translates to CASSSRSRSYEQYF. The J gene is TRBJ2-7, the V gene TRBV6-6, with D unresolved. Germline values: CDR1 MNHNY, CDR2 SVGAGI (reference sequence). The CDR3 runs 14 residues. Trimming took off 4 bases at V and 3 bases at J, with 13 bases between the two ends.

The chain has TRBV5-6 and TRBJ1-5, with D unresolved. Germline CDR1 SGHDT, CDR2 YYEEEE. The CDR3 runs 16 residues. With 6 bases removed from V and 0 bases from J, the gap between germline ends came to 16 bases. The CDR3 DNA sequence: TGTGCCAGCACCGTTCTTGGAAAAAGTAGCAATCAGCCCCAGCATTTT. This codes for CASTVLGKSSNQPQHF.

The chain employs TRBV9 and TRBJ2-5, with D possibly being TRBD2 (7 bases). The CDR3 has 16 amino acids. Deletions cut 6 bases from V and 5 bases from J, with 23 bases between. Germline V gene lookup returns CDR1 SGDLS and CDR2 YYNGEE. Written as DNA, the CDR3 is TGTGCCAGCACCGTCGGCGGGGGCCCCTTGGTCGAGACCCAGTACTTC. It is translated as CASTVGGGPLVETQYF.

This clone showed up just once. V is TRBV29-1 and J is TRBJ1-2; D unresolved. This CDR3 is built from 11 residues. Trimming left V 4 bases short and J 8 bases short, with 11 bases between. Germline-derived CDR1 and CDR2 are SQVTM and ANQGSEA. The CDR3 reads CSVVAGGGYTF. CDR3 DNA sequence: TGCAGCGTTGTGGCGGGTGGCGGCTACACCTTC.

This sequence joins TRBV7-9 and TRBJ2-7, with D possibly called TRBD1 or TRBD2 (5 bases each). Germline assignment: CDR1 SEHNR and CDR2 FQNEAQ (reference sequence). The length of the CDR3 is 14 residues. Trimming took off 2 bases at V and 2 bases at J, with 10 bases between the two ends. The CDR3 protein is CASSLYQGAYEQYF. DNA of the CDR3: TGTGCCAGCAGCTTATATCAGGGAGCCTACGAGCAGTACTTC.

The chain carries TRBV6-5 and TRBJ2-1, with TRBD2 matching over 11 bases. The trim removed 0 bases at V and 8 bases at J, leaving 6 bases unmatched. Germline V lookup: CDR1 MNHEY, CDR2 SVGAGI. The CDR3 has 16 amino acids. The CDR3: CASSYSVLAGGDEQFF. The CDR3 DNA sequence: TGTGCCAGCAGTTACTCGGTTCTAGCGGGGGGCGATGAGCAGTTCTTC.